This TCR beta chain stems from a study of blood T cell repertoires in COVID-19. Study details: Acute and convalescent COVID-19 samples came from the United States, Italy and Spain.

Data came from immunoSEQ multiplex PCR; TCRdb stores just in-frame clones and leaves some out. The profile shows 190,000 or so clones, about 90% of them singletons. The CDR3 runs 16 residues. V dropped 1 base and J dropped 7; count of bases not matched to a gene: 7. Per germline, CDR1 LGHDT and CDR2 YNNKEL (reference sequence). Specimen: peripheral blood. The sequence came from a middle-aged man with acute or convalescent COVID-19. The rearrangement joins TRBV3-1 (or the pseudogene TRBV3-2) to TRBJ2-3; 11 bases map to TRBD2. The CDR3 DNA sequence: TGTGCCAGCAGCCAAGCGCTAGCGGGGGGCCGACATACGCAGTATTTT. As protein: CASSQALAGGRHTQYF.